A selection of T cell receptor beta chains follows, all from one sample in a study of CD8+CD57+ T cells in acquired aplastic anemia. One entry per CDR3 protein, called by TCRdb with MiXCR from the reads. The sample holds hundreds of thousands of distinct CDR3 sequences; approximately 32% are singletons and the top ten take less than 0.85%. Sample: sorted CD4+, CD8+, or CD8+CD57+ T cells (not recorded which) from PBMCs. The receptors were gathered from a human donor with aplastic anemia. CDR3s include the opening cysteine and the closing phenylalanine or tryptophan. The D gene is left open where the match is weak. Where a row states a size, it is once, few, many or the class of an expanded clone; other rows omit it.

clone_size: few; v_call: TRBV9; j_call: TRBJ2-7; d_call: -; cdr3_nt: TGTGCCAGCAGCCCCCGAAGCGGGTCTATCTACGAGCAGTACTTC; cdr3_aa: CASSPRSGSIYEQYF
clone_size: -; v_call: TRBV12-3/TRBV12-4; j_call: TRBJ2-5; d_call: TRBD2; cdr3_nt: TGTGCCAGCAGCTTACGACTAGCGGGAGGTTTTCAAGAGACCCAGTACTTC; cdr3_aa: CASSLRLAGGFQETQYF
clone_size: few; v_call: TRBV24-1; j_call: TRBJ1-2; d_call: -; cdr3_nt: TGTGCCACCAGTGATTTCGCCAGGAACTATGGCTACACCTTC; cdr3_aa: CATSDFARNYGYTF
clone_size: many; v_call: TRBV20-1; j_call: TRBJ2-7; d_call: -; cdr3_nt: TGCAGTGCTAGCACCGGGAGCTCCTACGAGCAGTACTTC; cdr3_aa: CSASTGSSYEQYF
clone_size: many; v_call: TRBV15; j_call: TRBJ1-4; d_call: -; cdr3_nt: TGTGCCACCAGCAGAGAAGGGGAAGCCTTTGAAAAACTGTTTTTT; cdr3_aa: CATSREGEAFEKLFF
clone_size: many; v_call: TRBV6-1; j_call: TRBJ2-7; d_call: -; cdr3_nt: TGTGCCAGCAGTGAAGCCCACATTAGCTCCTACGAGCAGTACTTC; cdr3_aa: CASSEAHISSYEQYF
clone_size: -; v_call: TRBV19; j_call: TRBJ1-5; d_call: TRBD1; cdr3_nt: TGTGCCACTACCGGGACAGGCTATAGCAATGGAGGGCACGGGCAGCCCCAGCATTTT; cdr3_aa: CATTGTGYSNGGHGQPQHF
clone_size: few; v_call: TRBV11-2; j_call: TRBJ2-1; d_call: TRBD1; cdr3_nt: TGTGCCAGCAGCTTGGAACAGGGGGTAGGCAATGAGCAGTTCTTC; cdr3_aa: CASSLEQGVGNEQFF
clone_size: many; v_call: TRBV19; j_call: TRBJ2-7; d_call: -; cdr3_nt: TGTGCCAGTAGTGACGGCAACTACGAGCAGTACTTC; cdr3_aa: CASSDGNYEQYF
clone_size: -; v_call: TRBV20-1; j_call: TRBJ2-7; d_call: -; cdr3_nt: TGCAGTGCTAGACCCGGTACTGCAAGCCCCTACGAGCAGTACTTC; cdr3_aa: CSARPGTASPYEQYF
clone_size: many; v_call: TRBV7-9; j_call: TRBJ2-3; d_call: -; cdr3_nt: TGTGCCAGCAGCGTCCTTGGGGGGATGGATACGCAGTATTTT; cdr3_aa: CASSVLGGMDTQYF
clone_size: -; v_call: TRBV15; j_call: TRBJ1-1; d_call: -; cdr3_nt: TGTGCCACCAGCAGAGATTCGGTGGGCCTAAATGAAGCTTTCTTT; cdr3_aa: CATSRDSVGLNEAFF
clone_size: few; v_call: TRBV19; j_call: TRBJ1-1; d_call: TRBD1; cdr3_nt: TGTGCCAGTAGTCCCCAGCCGGACAGGGGGCGCGTTATGGGCACTGAAGCTTTCTTT; cdr3_aa: CASSPQPDRGRVMGTEAFF
clone_size: many; v_call: TRBV7-8; j_call: TRBJ1-2; d_call: -; cdr3_nt: TGTGCCAGCAGCATTGGACGGGACTATGGCTACACCTTC; cdr3_aa: CASSIGRDYGYTF
clone_size: -; v_call: TRBV6-1; j_call: TRBJ2-2; d_call: -; cdr3_nt: TGTGCCAGCAGGGTCGTGGCAGGGGACACCGGGGAGCTGTTTTTT; cdr3_aa: CASRVVAGDTGELFF
clone_size: -; v_call: TRBV2; j_call: TRBJ2-7; d_call: TRBD2; cdr3_nt: TGTGCCAGCAGTAAATCGGGACTAGCGGGAGCCTCCTACGAGCAGTACTTC; cdr3_aa: CASSKSGLAGASYEQYF
clone_size: -; v_call: TRBV9; j_call: TRBJ1-2; d_call: TRBD1; cdr3_nt: TGTGCCAGCAGCGAGGGGGGACAGGGCTTGAGCTACTATGGCTACACCTTC; cdr3_aa: CASSEGGQGLSYYGYTF
clone_size: many; v_call: TRBV20-1; j_call: TRBJ1-1; d_call: -; cdr3_nt: TGCAGTGCGGACCGGAACACTGAAGCTTTCTTT; cdr3_aa: CSADRNTEAFF
clone_size: few; v_call: TRBV20-1; j_call: TRBJ2-7; d_call: TRBD2; cdr3_nt: TGCAGTGCCTTTAGCGGGGGGGTCCCCTACGAGCAGTACTTC; cdr3_aa: CSAFSGGVPYEQYF
clone_size: -; v_call: TRBV11-2; j_call: TRBJ1-2; d_call: -; cdr3_nt: TGTGCCAGCAGCTTAGATGTCTGGGAGGTAGAGGCATCTGGCTACACCTTC; cdr3_aa: CASSLDVWEVEASGYTF
clone_size: -; v_call: TRBV4-3; j_call: TRBJ1-1; d_call: -; cdr3_nt: TGCGCCAGCAGCCCCAGAAACGGAGGAACTGAAGCTTTCTTT; cdr3_aa: CASSPRNGGTEAFF
clone_size: -; v_call: TRBV20-1; j_call: TRBJ2-2; d_call: -; cdr3_nt: TGCAATGCTAGAGGTCCGAACACCGGGGAGCTGTTTTTT; cdr3_aa: CNARGPNTGELFF
clone_size: -; v_call: TRBV15; j_call: TRBJ2-2; d_call: -; cdr3_nt: TGTGCCACCAGAGGTGGGGGAGTTCCGGGGACCGGGGAGCTGTTTTTT; cdr3_aa: CATRGGGVPGTGELFF
clone_size: -; v_call: TRBV12-3/TRBV12-4; j_call: TRBJ2-1; d_call: -; cdr3_nt: TGTGCCAGCAGTTGGACAGTCTCCTACAATGAGCAGTTCTTC; cdr3_aa: CASSWTVSYNEQFF
clone_size: once; v_call: TRBV25-1; j_call: TRBJ2-7; d_call: -; cdr3_nt: TGTGCCAGCTCACCCAGTAGAGGCGAGCAGTACTTC; cdr3_aa: CASSPSRGEQYF
clone_size: many; v_call: TRBV12-3/TRBV12-4; j_call: TRBJ1-5; d_call: -; cdr3_nt: TGTGCCAGCAGTTTAAGGCACAGCCCCAATCAGCCCCAGCATTTT; cdr3_aa: CASSLRHSPNQPQHF
clone_size: -; v_call: TRBV29-1; j_call: TRBJ1-2; d_call: -; cdr3_nt: TGCAGCGTTGAGTCTGGAGAAGGCTACACCTTC; cdr3_aa: CSVESGEGYTF
clone_size: -; v_call: TRBV20-1; j_call: TRBJ1-5; d_call: -; cdr3_nt: TGCAGTGCTAGTTACGGTAATCAGCCCCAGCATTTT; cdr3_aa: CSASYGNQPQHF
clone_size: few; v_call: TRBV5-4; j_call: TRBJ1-5; d_call: -; cdr3_nt: TGTGCCAGCAGCTTGGATACAGGTAATCAGCCCCAGCATTTT; cdr3_aa: CASSLDTGNQPQHF
clone_size: few; v_call: TRBV5-5; j_call: TRBJ1-3; d_call: -; cdr3_nt: TGTGCCAGCAGCGGGTCCGGGCCCTCCTCTGGAAACACCATATATTTT; cdr3_aa: CASSGSGPSSGNTIYF